Listed below are T cell receptor beta chains from one sample, sequenced in a study of cytomegalovirus exposure and HLA in healthy donors. Libraries were prepared by immunoSEQ multiplex PCR; TCRdb keeps only in-frame clonotypes and omits some of them. The table has 170,000 or so clones, approximately 84% seen once; the top ten hold 0.35% to 0.45%. The sequencing sample was made of PBMCs. These receptors were taken from a boy aged 2 to 10 in good health and CMV-seronegative. Each CDR3 is given with its conserved first and last residue. A D gene is named only where the DNA matches it firmly. Clone size is stated in some rows and not others, as once, few, many or a class when expanded.

clone_size	v_call	j_call	d_call	cdr3_nt	cdr3_aa
-	TRBV11-2	TRBJ2-2	-	TGTGCCAGCATTGGAAGAGGGAACACCGGGGAGCTGTTTTTT	CASIGRGNTGELFF
-	TRBV4-1	TRBJ2-3	-	TGCGCCAGCAGCCACCCCAGAACTAGCCCCCAAGGGACAGATACGCAGTATTTT	CASSHPRTSPQGTDTQYF
once	TRBV9	TRBJ1-2	-	TGTGCCAGCAGCGTAGCCCCGCCGGGGGGGTATGGCTACACCTTC	CASSVAPPGGYGYTF
-	TRBV7-9	TRBJ2-1	-	TGTGCCAGCAGCTGGGGCGAGGGGGATTTCAATGAGCAGTTCTTC	CASSWGEGDFNEQFF
-	TRBV19	TRBJ1-5	-	TGTGCCAGTAGCTTAGACACCCTTAGCAATCAGCCCCAGCATTTT	CASSLDTLSNQPQHF
-	TRBV7-9	TRBJ2-4	-	TGTGCCAGCAGCTTTAACGGACGCAGGGTTGACATTCAGTACTTC	CASSFNGRRVDIQYF
-	TRBV5-8	TRBJ2-2	-	TGTGCCAGCAGCTTGGGCAGGGGCACCGGGGAGCTGTTTTTT	CASSLGRGTGELFF
-	TRBV5-1	TRBJ1-5	-	TGCGCCAGCAGCTTGGGTGCGCCTAGCAATCAGCCCCAGCATTTT	CASSLGAPSNQPQHF
-	TRBV28	TRBJ1-5	-	TGTGCCAGCAGTCCGGGTCGGCCCCAGCATTTT	CASSPGRPQHF
-	TRBV5-5	TRBJ2-2	-	TGTGCCAGCAGCTGGTCCCGAACAGGGTCCACCGGGGAGCTGTTTTTT	CASSWSRTGSTGELFF
-	TRBV30	TRBJ1-4	TRBD1	TGTGCCTGGAAAAGGACAGGGGCGGGAGAAAAACTGTTTTTT	CAWKRTGAGEKLFF
-	TRBV5-1	TRBJ2-7	TRBD2	TGCGCCAGCAGCGGGCGGGAGGGCCGGTACGAGCAGTACTTC	CASSGREGRYEQYF
-	TRBV5-1	TRBJ2-2	TRBD2	TGCGCCAGCAGCTTGAGCGGGGGGGCCACCGGGGAGCTGTTTTTT	CASSLSGGATGELFF
-	TRBV28	TRBJ2-7	-	TGTGCCAGCAGTTTATATCGGGGCTACGAGCAGTACTTC	CASSLYRGYEQYF
-	TRBV11-3	TRBJ2-7	-	TGTGCCAGCAGCCGGACACTCACGGGCGAGCAGTACTTC	CASSRTLTGEQYF
-	TRBV2	TRBJ2-5	-	TGTGCCAGCAGACAGGGTCAAGAGACCCAGTACTTC	CASRQGQETQYF
-	TRBV9	TRBJ2-2	TRBD2	TGTGCCAGCAGCGGGACTAGCCGATACACCGGGGAGCTGTTTTTT	CASSGTSRYTGELFF
-	TRBV6-1	TRBJ2-7	-	TGTGCCAGCCGATCGGCGGACATTGGATACGAGCAGTACTTC	CASRSADIGYEQYF
-	TRBV21-1	TRBJ1-4	-	TGTGCCAGCAGCAACGAGGGGACAAGAAATGAAAAACTGTTTTTT	CASSNEGTRNEKLFF
-	TRBV21-1	TRBJ1-2	-	TGTGCCAGCAGCAGGGACAGTAATGACTTCCCTAACTATGGCTACACCTTC	CASSRDSNDFPNYGYTF
-	TRBV6-1	TRBJ2-2	-	TGTGCCAGCAGTGCCACAGGTCCAGGGGAGCTGTTTTTT	CASSATGPGELFF
-	TRBV5-1	TRBJ2-5	TRBD2	TGCGCCAGCAGTACCCGGACTAGCGGGAGTGAGGAGACCCAGTACTTC	CASSTRTSGSEETQYF
few	TRBV4-1	TRBJ2-7	-	TGCGCCAGCAGCCAAGAGGGGACTTGGGTCTACGAGCAGTACTTC	CASSQEGTWVYEQYF
-	TRBV2	TRBJ1-1	-	TGTGCCAGGAAAGGGACATCGAACACTGAAGCTTTCTTT	CARKGTSNTEAFF
-	TRBV9	TRBJ2-1	-	TGTGCCAGCAGCCCCTTCTCCGGGACTCACAATGAGCAGTTCTTC	CASSPFSGTHNEQFF
-	TRBV10-2	TRBJ2-4	-	TGCGCCAGCAGTGAGTCGTCTTCAACGGACATTCAGTACTTC	CASSESSSTDIQYF
-	TRBV7-9	TRBJ2-2	TRBD2	TGTGCCAGCAGCACAAATAGCGGGAGGGCCGGTACCGGGGAGCTGTTTTTT	CASSTNSGRAGTGELFF
once	TRBV10-1	TRBJ1-4	TRBD1	TGCGCCAGCAGTGAGGCCCGGATACAGGGGGAGAATGGTGAAAAACTGTTTTTT	CASSEARIQGENGEKLFF
-	TRBV2	TRBJ2-2	TRBD1	TGTGCCAGCAGAAAGGACAGGGGGCTCGTCGGGGAGCTGTTTTTT	CASRKDRGLVGELFF
once	TRBV6-5	TRBJ2-3	TRBD1	TGTGCCAGCAGCATAGGGACAGGGCCAGATACGCAGTATTTT	CASSIGTGPDTQYF
-	TRBV7-3	TRBJ2-1	TRBD2	TGTGCCAGCAGCCGAGGACTAGCGGGAACTAATGAGCAGTTCTTC	CASSRGLAGTNEQFF
-	TRBV10-3	TRBJ1-1	TRBD1	TGTGCCATCAGTGGCCCGACAGGGACTGAAGCTTTCTTT	CAISGPTGTEAFF
-	TRBV19	TRBJ1-1	-	TGTGCCAGTAGTATGCCCAGCGAGAACACTGAAGCTTTCTTT	CASSMPSENTEAFF
-	TRBV19	TRBJ1-1	TRBD1	TGTGCCAGTAGCCTCCACTCCCGGGGACAGGGGTCTGAAGCTTTCTTT	CASSLHSRGQGSEAFF
-	TRBV5-4	TRBJ2-3	TRBD2	TGTGCCAGCAGCTTCCGACTAGCGGGGTCTTTCGATACGCAGTATTTT	CASSFRLAGSFDTQYF
few	TRBV27	TRBJ2-6	TRBD1	TGTGCCAGCAGTTTCACAGGGGGAGCTGGGGCCAACGTCCTGACTTTC	CASSFTGGAGANVLTF
-	TRBV2	TRBJ1-3	-	TGTGCCAGCAGCGAGGGGGGGCTCTCTGGAAACACCATATATTTT	CASSEGGLSGNTIYF
-	TRBV5-6	TRBJ2-1	-	TGTGCCAGCAGCTTCGCGACAGAGCAGTTCTTC	CASSFATEQFF
-	TRBV28	TRBJ2-7	-	TGTGCCAGCAGCCCCCCTATTTACTACGAGCAGTACTTC	CASSPPIYYEQYF
-	TRBV2	TRBJ2-3	TRBD2	TGTGCCAGCAGCACTAGCGCCGCCTTGGATACGCAGTATTTT	CASSTSAALDTQYF
-	TRBV12-5	TRBJ1-1	TRBD1	TGTGCTAGTGAGAGGACAGGTTCTCGCACTGAAGCTTTCTTT	CASERTGSRTEAFF
-	TRBV6-5	TRBJ2-3	TRBD2	TGTGCCAGCGGGATTGGGACTAGCGGGAAGTCGACGCAGTATTTT	CASGIGTSGKSTQYF
-	TRBV12-5	TRBJ2-7	-	TGTGCTAGTGGTTTGGTCACAGGGTCCGAGCAGTACTTC	CASGLVTGSEQYF
-	TRBV7-9	TRBJ2-1	TRBD2	TGTGCCAGCAGCGAAATCACCCCTAGCGGGAGAGTCTACAATGAGCAGTTCTTC	CASSEITPSGRVYNEQFF
-	TRBV7-9	TRBJ2-1	-	TGTGCCAGCAGCCCCCGCGGGGATAAAGACTACAATGAGCAGTTCTTC	CASSPRGDKDYNEQFF
-	TRBV18	TRBJ2-3	-	TGTGCCAGCTCACCATTACAGATTAGCACAGATACGCAGTATTTT	CASSPLQISTDTQYF
-	TRBV7-6	TRBJ2-3	-	TGTGCCAGCAGTCCCGGAGGGGGCTCTAGCACAGATACGCAGTATTTT	CASSPGGGSSTDTQYF